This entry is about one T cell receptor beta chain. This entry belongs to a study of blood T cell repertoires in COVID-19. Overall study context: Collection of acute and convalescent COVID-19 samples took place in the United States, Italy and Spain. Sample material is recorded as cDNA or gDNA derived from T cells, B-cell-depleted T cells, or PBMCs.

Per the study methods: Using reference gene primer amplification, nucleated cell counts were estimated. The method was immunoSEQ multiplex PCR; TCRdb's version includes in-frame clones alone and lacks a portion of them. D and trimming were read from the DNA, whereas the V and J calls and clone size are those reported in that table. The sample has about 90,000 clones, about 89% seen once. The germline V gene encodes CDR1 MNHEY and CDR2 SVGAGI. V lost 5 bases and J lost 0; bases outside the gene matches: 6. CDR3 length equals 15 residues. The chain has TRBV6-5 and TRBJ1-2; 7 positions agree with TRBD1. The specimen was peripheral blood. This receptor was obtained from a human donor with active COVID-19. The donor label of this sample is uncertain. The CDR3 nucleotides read TGTGCCAGCAGTCCCGGAGGGACAGCTAACTATGGCTACACCTTC. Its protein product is CASSPGGTANYGYTF.